This T cell receptor (beta chain) was recorded in a study of blood T cell repertoires in COVID-19. Overall study context: Both acute and convalescent COVID-19 samples were obtained from the United States, Italy and Spain.

Here immunoSEQ multiplex PCR was the method, and the copy in TCRdb shows in-frame clones only, minus some. The data hold 150,000 or so clones, with over 65% observed a single time. CDR1 is LGHNA, CDR2 YSLEER, per germline. V lost 4 bases, J lost 2 bases, and 17 bases lay in between. The CDR3 sequence is 17 residues long. This clonotype originated in an elderly man with acute or convalescent COVID-19. The sequenced sample was peripheral blood. V is TRBV4-3 and J is TRBJ2-2, with D tentatively TRBD1 (6 bases). CDR3 protein: CASSRGTAGTNTGELFF. In DNA, the CDR3 is TGCGCCAGCAGCCGCGGAACAGCCGGGACAAACACCGGGGAGCTGTTTTTT.